The 7 T cell receptor beta chains below come from one sample, sequenced in a study of cytomegalovirus exposure and HLA in healthy donors. Use of 60 Vbeta and 13 Jbeta primers characterized the PCR. This table comes from immunoSEQ multiplex PCR, and its TCRdb copy is limited to in-frame clones, with some not included. The data include more than 95,000 clones; the top ten clones carry around 2.2%. Source material: PBMCs. The receptors stem from a man aged 40-50 years in good health and CMV-seronegative.

The rearrangement joins TRBV18 to TRBJ2-5; 7 bases agree with TRBD2. The CDR3 loop spans 15 amino acids. Germline CDR1 reads KGHSH; CDR2 reads LQKENI. Trimming at V came to 5 bases and at J to 5 bases, leaving 11 bases not matched to a gene. The CDR3 is CASSTGRQGGETQYF. The DNA of the CDR3 is TGTGCCAGCTCAACTGGGCGCCAGGGAGGGGAGACCCAGTACTTC. The variable domain in full, with the rest retrieved from reference TRBV18 and TRBJ2-5, is NAGVMQNPRHLVRRRGQEARLRCSPMKGHSHVYWYRQLPEEGLKFMVYLQKENIIDESGMPKERFSAEFPKEGPSILRIQQVVRGDSAAYFCASSTGRQGGETQYFGPGTRLLVL.

V is TRBV4-1 and J is TRBJ2-6, with 8 bases aligning to TRBD2. Per germline, CDR1 MGHRA and CDR2 YSYEKL. The CDR3 loop spans 22 amino acids. The V segment lost 1 base and the J segment 4 bases; nucleotides outside the gene matches: 21. The CDR3 DNA reads TGCGCCAGCAGCCAAGCCTGGGGGGGTAGCGGGACACAGGATCGCGGGGCCAACGTCCTGACTTTC. It yields the protein CASSQAWGGSGTQDRGANVLTF.

Written as DNA, the CDR3 is TGTGCCAGCAGCGCTTGGGGGGACGGTAACTACAATGAGCAGTTCTTC. This codes for CASSAWGDGNYNEQFF. The chain couples TRBV5-8 to TRBJ2-1; tentatively, D is TRBD2 (6 bases). From germline, CDR1 is SGHTS and CDR2 YDEGEE. This CDR3 region has 16 residues. V was trimmed by 4 bases and J by 3 bases, leaving 17 bases between them. Full variable domain (missing parts from reference TRBV5-8 and TRBJ2-1): EAGVTQSPTHLIKTRGQQATLRCSPISGHTSVYWYQQALGLGLQFLLWYDEGEERNRGNFPPRFSGRQFPNYSSELNVNALELEDSALYLCASSAWGDGNYNEQFFGPGTRLTVL.

The gene calls are TRBV19 and TRBJ1-1; no clear D. Germline lookup yields CDR1 LNHDA and CDR2 SQIVND (reference sequence). The CDR3 consists of 14 residues. Trimming stripped 0 bases from V and 5 bases from J, with 10 bases between. The CDR3 DNA reads as TGTGCCAGTAGTATAGAAGGTCGGGGAACTGAAGCTTTCTTT. It specifies CASSIEGRGTEAFF.

The CDR3 protein is CASSLYAGAGVEQYF. The CDR3 nucleotides read TGTGCCAGCAGCTTATATGCGGGAGCAGGAGTCGAGCAGTACTTC. V gene TRBV7-9 combines with J gene TRBJ2-7; 7 bases map to TRBD2. Germline V lookup: CDR1 SEHNR, CDR2 FQNEAQ (reference sequence). CDR3 length equals 15 residues. V lost 2 bases, J lost 6 bases, and 10 bases stayed unmatched.

The chain carries TRBV5-6 and TRBJ1-5, with D possibly TRBD1 on 5 matching bases. The CDR3 has 14 residues. Germline V CDR1 and CDR2: SGHDT, YYEEEE. V lost 5 bases and J lost 2, with 11 bases in between. For the CDR3, the DNA is TGTGCCAGCAGTCGCAGGGATGGCAATCAGCCCCAGCATTTT. Its protein product is CASSRRDGNQPQHF.

CDR3 in DNA: TGTGCCAGCAGCCGCCGACTAGCGGGAGATAAAGATACGCAGTATTTT. Protein: CASSRRLAGDKDTQYF. The V call is TRBV7-6, the J call TRBJ2-3; 12 nucleotides align to TRBD2. The CDR3 sequence is 16 residues long. Germline V lookup: CDR1 SGHVS, CDR2 FNYEAQ. With V trimmed by 5 bases and J by 5 bases, 8 bases remained unmatched.